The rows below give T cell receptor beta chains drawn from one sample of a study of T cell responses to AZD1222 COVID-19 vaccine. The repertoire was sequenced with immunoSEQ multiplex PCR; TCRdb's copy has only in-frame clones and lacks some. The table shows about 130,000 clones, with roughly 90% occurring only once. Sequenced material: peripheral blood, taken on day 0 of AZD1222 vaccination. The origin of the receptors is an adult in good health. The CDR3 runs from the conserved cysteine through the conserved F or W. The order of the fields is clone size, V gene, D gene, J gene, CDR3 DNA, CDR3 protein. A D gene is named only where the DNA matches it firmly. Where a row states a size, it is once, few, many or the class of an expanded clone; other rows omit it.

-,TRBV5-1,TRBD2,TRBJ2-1,TGCGCCAGCAGCCCAACCCTAGCGGGGGGGTACAATGAGCAGTTCTTC,CASSPTLAGGYNEQFF
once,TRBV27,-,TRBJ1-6,TGTGCCAGCAGTTTGCTGAGCTCCTATAATTCACCCCTCCACTTT,CASSLLSSYNSPLHF
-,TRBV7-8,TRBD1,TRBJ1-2,TGTGCCAGCAGCTTATTTATTCAGGGGGGTTATGGCTACACCTTC,CASSLFIQGGYGYTF
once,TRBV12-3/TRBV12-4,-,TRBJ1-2,TGTGCCAGCAGTTTAGTAGGAGCGTATGGCTACACCTTC,CASSLVGAYGYTF
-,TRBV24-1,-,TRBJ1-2,TGTGCCACCAGTGATTCGCAGGGTCGTGGCTACACCTTC,CATSDSQGRGYTF
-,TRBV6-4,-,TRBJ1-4,TGTGCCAGCAGTCTTCTTTTGACAGAAGGATCAACTAATGAAAAACTGTTTTTT,CASSLLLTEGSTNEKLFF
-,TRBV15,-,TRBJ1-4,TGTGCCACCAGCAGAGAGGGCGGGGGAACTAATGAAAAACTGTTTTTT,CATSREGGGTNEKLFF
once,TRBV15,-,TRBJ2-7,TGTGCCACCAGCGTCCGGACCTGGGGGGCCGAGCAGTACTTC,CATSVRTWGAEQYF
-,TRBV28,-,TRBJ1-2,TGTGCCAGCAGTTTACCATCAGGAGTAGGTGGCTACACCTTC,CASSLPSGVGGYTF
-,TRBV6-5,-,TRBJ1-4,TGTGCCAGCAGTTACGCAGTAAATGAAAAACTGTTTTTT,CASSYAVNEKLFF
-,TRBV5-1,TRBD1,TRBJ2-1,TGCGCCAGCAGCGCCGGGAGGGACAGGGGCTCCAATGAGCAGTTCTTC,CASSAGRDRGSNEQFF
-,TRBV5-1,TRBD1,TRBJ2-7,TGCGCCAGCAGTTTTGGGACAGGGGGCTACGAGCAGTACTTC,CASSFGTGGYEQYF
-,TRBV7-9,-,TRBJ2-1,TGTGCCAGCAGCTTAATCCGGCCGGACGGAGAGCAGTTCTTC,CASSLIRPDGEQFF
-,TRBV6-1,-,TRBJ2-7,-,CASSEAYVGPYEQYF
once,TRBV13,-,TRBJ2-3,TGTGCCAGCAGCTTAAACACTAGCCCAGATACGCAGTATTTT,CASSLNTSPDTQYF
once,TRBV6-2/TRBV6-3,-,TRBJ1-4,TGTGCCAGCAGTTACCAAACCGCAACTAATGAAAAACTGTTTTTT,CASSYQTATNEKLFF
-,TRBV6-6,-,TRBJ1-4,TGTGCCAGCAGTACAACTAATGAAAAACTGTTTTTT,CASSTTNEKLFF